The 10 T cell receptor beta chains listed next were all sequenced from one sample in a study of control samples from healthy donors and cancer patients. Some clones are missing from TCRdb's copy, which holds only in-frame ones; the method was immunoSEQ multiplex PCR. The data hold fewer than 200,000 clones, with about 95% observed a single time. Sequenced material: PBMCs. The receptors derive from a man in his 60s with colorectal cancer.

The chain recombines TRBV5-1 with TRBJ1-2; D is unresolved. CDR1 and CDR2 from the germline V gene are SGHRS and YFSETQ. The CDR3 runs to 12 residues. The V and J ends lost 6 bases and 8 bases respectively, with 14 bases between them. The CDR3 nucleotides are TGCGCCAGCACTGACACCTCCCGAGGCTACACCTTC. It specifies CASTDTSRGYTF.

The gene calls are TRBV6-5 and TRBJ2-2, with D possibly TRBD2 on 6 matching bases. The CDR3 runs 14 residues. The germline CDR1 and CDR2 sequences are MNHEY and SVGAGI. V was cut by 7 bases and J by 0 bases, with 9 bases left in between. In DNA, the CDR3 is TGTGCCAGCAATAGCGGTACGAACACCGGGGAGCTGTTTTTT. Translation gives CASNSGTNTGELFF.

This sequence joins TRBV5-1 and TRBJ2-7, with D uncertain. Trimming shortened V by 0 bases and J by 2 bases, and 12 bases separated the two germline ends. The germline V gene encodes CDR1 SGHRS and CDR2 YFSETQ. The CDR3 runs to 15 residues. CDR3 sequence: CASSLEADPTYEQYF. The CDR3 bases are TGCGCCAGCAGCTTGGAGGCAGACCCTACCTACGAGCAGTACTTC.

The gene calls are TRBV19 and TRBJ1-1; D not certain. Trimming cost V 7 bases and J 4 bases, with 19 bases left between them. The CDR3 is 15 residues long. Germline V gene lookup returns CDR1 LNHDA and CDR2 SQIVND (reference sequence). In DNA, the CDR3 is TGTGCCAGTACCCCCGTCGAGGGTCCGGCCACTGAAGCTTTCTTT. Residues: CASTPVEGPATEAFF.

J is TRBJ2-5 and V is TRBV5-1, with 9 bases aligning to TRBD1. The CDR3 covers 15 residues. CDR1 is SGHRS, CDR2 YFSETQ, per germline. The V segment lost 0 bases and the J segment 1 base; nucleotides outside the gene matches: 1. The CDR3 here is CASSLGGQGQETQYF. CDR3 nucleotides: TGCGCCAGCAGCTTGGGGGGACAGGGCCAAGAGACCCAGTACTTC.

J is TRBJ1-5 and V is TRBV5-6; D gene ambiguous. Germline V gene data show CDR1 as SGHDT and CDR2 as YYEEEE. Trimming pared 7 bases from V and 4 bases from J, leaving 18 bases between. The CDR3 is 15 residues long. The CDR3 reads CASALGGLSNQPQHF. The CDR3 DNA reads TGTGCCAGCGCTCTGGGCGGTTTAAGTAATCAGCCCCAGCATTTT.

The chain combines TRBV6-5 with TRBJ1-1; D unresolved. The germline V gene encodes CDR1 MNHEY and CDR2 SVGAGI. CDR3 length equals 13 residues. V dropped 2 bases and J dropped 9 bases, with 13 bases sitting between them. CDR3 coding DNA: TGTGCCAGCAGTTACCCAGCGACGGACCAAGCTTTCTTT. This encodes CASSYPATDQAFF.

The J gene is TRBJ2-7, the V gene TRBV4-1, with D maybe TRBD2 (5 bases). Germline V lookup: CDR1 MGHRA, CDR2 YSYEKL. The CDR3 is 15 amino acids. The V end was cut by 0 bases, the J end by 0 bases, with 9 bases between. The CDR3 region has the DNA TGCGCCAGCAGCCAAGACGGAGGTGGCTCCTACGAGCAGTACTTC. This gives the protein CASSQDGGGSYEQYF.

The chain is built from TRBV9 and TRBJ2-2; no reliable D call. V lost 3 bases, J lost 6 bases, and 9 bases lay in between. CDR1 SGDLS and CDR2 YYNGEE come from the germline V gene. CDR3 length: 13 amino acids. The CDR3 reads CASSELSAGELFF. The CDR3, as DNA: TGTGCCAGCAGCGAACTCTCGGCCGGGGAGCTGTTTTTT.

This clone was found once. This chain joins TRBV5-5 and TRBJ2-1; the D is unclear. Between the trimmed V and J ends, which lost 2 bases and 1 base, there was a span of 10 bases. This CDR3 has 15 amino acids. Germline V gives CDR1 SGHKS, CDR2 YYEKEE (reference sequence). CDR3 DNA: TGTGCCAGCAGCTTTACGGACGAGTCCTACAATGAGCAGTTCTTC. Translation: CASSFTDESYNEQFF.